This T cell receptor (beta chain) is drawn from a study of cytomegalovirus exposure and HLA in healthy donors. Whole-study context: The 600 to 800 first-cohort repertoires shared a platform with the 120 or so validation repertoires, as reported in a later analysis. Findings of the study overall: It was confirmed in vitro that a few of the CMV-associated chains were specific for CMV antigens.

About this clone itself: Its specificity is unknown.

The table came from immunoSEQ multiplex PCR; TCRdb's copy has only in-frame clones and leaves some out. Counted here are about 78,000 clones, 96% occurring once; the ten biggest clones make up 1.6%. The CDR3 has 15 residues. Trimming removed 4 bases from V and 0 bases from J; junction bases left unmatched: 3. The germline gives CDR1 SGHDT, CDR2 YYEEEE. The rearrangement joins TRBV5-6 to TRBJ2-1; 8 nucleotides line up with TRBD1. The source is a man aged 18-30 years in good health and CMV-seropositive. Sequencing used PBMCs. CDR3 nucleotides: TGTGCCAGCAGCCGACAGGGGAGCTCCTACAATGAGCAGTTCTTC. Translating gives CASSRQGSSYNEQFF.